Listed below are T cell receptor beta chains from one sample, sequenced in a study of naive and memory T cell subsets. MiXCR, run by TCRdb on the UMI-ligation and nested PCR reads, gives a single entry per CDR3 protein. Of roughly 150,000 distinct CDR3 sequences in the sample, roughly 20% were seen once. Specimen: naive CD4+ T cells from blood. These receptors all come from a human donor in good health. The CDR3 runs from the conserved cysteine through the conserved F or W. D genes are given only for firm matches. Expanded clones get a size class; other rows say once, few or many, or leave the size out.

V gene,clone size,J gene,D gene,CDR3 DNA,CDR3 protein
TRBV30,NA,TRBJ1-3,NA,TGTGCCTGGAGTGTCGGCAGCTCTGGAAACACCATATATTTT,CAWSVGSSGNTIYF
TRBV5-1,many,TRBJ2-3,NA,TGCGCCAGCAGCTTGGCTCGGGGAAGCACAGATACGCAGTATTTT,CASSLARGSTDTQYF
TRBV9,few,TRBJ2-1,TRBD2,TGTGCCAGCAGCGTGGGGACTAGCGATGAGCAGTTCTTC,CASSVGTSDEQFF
TRBV27,few,TRBJ1-4,NA,TGTGCCAGCAGCAAGGACCGATCCAATAATGAAAAACTGTTTTTT,CASSKDRSNNEKLFF
TRBV6-2/TRBV6-3,many,TRBJ2-1,NA,TGTGCCAGCAGTTACCTTGGAAGGGGCAATGAGCAGTTCTTC,CASSYLGRGNEQFF
TRBV24-1,few,TRBJ1-1,TRBD1,TGTGCCACCAGTGAACCGACAGGGAAGGCTTTCTTT,CATSEPTGKAFF
TRBV24-1,NA,TRBJ2-7,NA,TGTGCCACCCCGGGACGGCTCTTC,CATPGRLF
TRBV12-3/TRBV12-4,NA,TRBJ1-5,NA,TGTGCCAGCAGTTTTATGGGGGAAAGTCAGCCCCAGCATTTT,CASSFMGESQPQHF
TRBV11-2,NA,TRBJ2-7,TRBD2,TGTGCCAGCAGCTTAGTCGGCCCGGGACTAGCGGAGAAGTACGAGCAGTACTTC,CASSLVGPGLAEKYEQYF
TRBV5-1,NA,TRBJ2-5,TRBD2,TGCGCCAGCAGCCTCCCGGGACTAGCGCAAGAGACCCAGTACTTC,CASSLPGLAQETQYF
TRBV15,few,TRBJ1-2,NA,TGTGCCACCAGCAGAGGGGTGCTGAACTATGGCTACACCTTC,CATSRGVLNYGYTF
TRBV30,NA,TRBJ1-1,NA,TGTGCCTGGAGTTTAATCTCGATGAACACTGAAGCTTTCTTT,CAWSLISMNTEAFF
TRBV6-5,few,TRBJ2-1,NA,TGTGCCAGCGGGATAGGTTGGGTCGGCAATGAGCAGTTCTTC,CASGIGWVGNEQFF
TRBV6-2/TRBV6-3,NA,TRBJ2-3,NA,TGTGCCAGCTACCGGGAGCCCGCCAGCACAGATACGCAGTATTTT,CASYREPASTDTQYF
TRBV20-1,NA,TRBJ2-2,TRBD2,TGCAGTGCCCGACTAGCGGACACCGGGGAGCTGTTTTTT,CSARLADTGELFF
TRBV18,few,TRBJ2-7,TRBD1,TGTGCCAGCTCACGCCTCCCGGGACAGGGTGCCTACGAGCAGTACTTC,CASSRLPGQGAYEQYF
TRBV12-3/TRBV12-4,NA,TRBJ1-1,NA,TGTGCCAGCAGCTTCGTTGGGGTGGACACTGAAGCTTTCTTT,CASSFVGVDTEAFF
TRBV5-1,NA,TRBJ2-7,NA,TGCGCCAGCAGCACGGGACAGCGGGGGACCGCGTTCGAGTACTTC,CASSTGQRGTAFEYF
TRBV6-1,few,TRBJ2-1,TRBD2,TGTGCCAGCAGTGAAAGGGTAGCGGGAGCCTACAATGAGCAGTTCTTC,CASSERVAGAYNEQFF
TRBV7-9,NA,TRBJ2-5,NA,TGTGCCAGCAGCCCCTTCGCCGACAGGCAAGAGACCCAGTACTTC,CASSPFADRQETQYF
TRBV5-1,once,TRBJ1-1,TRBD1,TGCGCCAGCAGCCGACAGGGGATTACTGAAGCTTTCTTT,CASSRQGITEAFF
TRBV7-2,NA,TRBJ2-5,NA,TGTGCCAGCAGCCGCTACCAAGCGGAAGAGACCCAGTACTTC,CASSRYQAEETQYF
TRBV28,NA,TRBJ1-5,NA,TGTGCCAGCAGTTTCGGGACACCTACTCAGCCCCAGCATTTT,CASSFGTPTQPQHF
TRBV19,many,TRBJ2-1,TRBD1,TGTGCCAGTACCAAAAGGGCCGACAGGGGCCTTTACAATGAGCAGTTCTTC,CASTKRADRGLYNEQFF
TRBV5-1,NA,TRBJ2-1,TRBD2,TGCGCCAGCAGCTTAACAGGACTAGCGGGGGGTGATGAGCAGTTCTTC,CASSLTGLAGGDEQFF
TRBV5-1,many,TRBJ2-3,NA,TGCGCCAGCAGCACCACAGATACGCAGTATTTT,CASSTTDTQYF
TRBV12-3/TRBV12-4,few,TRBJ2-2,NA,TGTGCCAGCAGTTTAGGGGACCGACGCACCGGGGAGCTGTTTTTT,CASSLGDRRTGELFF
TRBV12-3/TRBV12-4,NA,TRBJ2-1,TRBD2,TGTGCCAGCATCTCAAGCGGGAGCTCCTACAATGAGCAGTTCTTC,CASISSGSSYNEQFF